This record looks at one T cell receptor beta chain sequence and its context. Its antigen remains unidentified. No per-base quality is available; no much larger clone lies one base away. TCRbeta CDR3 regions were amplified from genomic DNA using the immunoSEQ Assay, a bias-controlled multiplex PCR. The original methods were these. Within the assay, amplification of reference gene primers was used to estimate how many nucleated cells each sample contained. To quantify the absolute abundance of each unique TCRbeta CDR3 rearrangement, sequence reads were collapsed and filtered. For each sample, productive Simpson clonality was calculated by taking the square root of Simpson's diversity index across productive rearrangements. TCRdb re-hosts the immuneACCESS table, in-frame sequences only. Its copies lack some clones; in the studies checked, an unresolved V gene accounts for under half of them, and the cause for the rest is not known. Clone size and V and J calls were adopted from that table, with D and trimming inferred from the DNA. For this sample there are around 330,000 clones; roughly nine tenths appear just once. The ten biggest clones cover 2.6% of the sample.

Enrolling through a virtual design, the prospective study's participants ranged in age from roughly 18 to 89 years and lived across 24 United States geographic areas. In the prospective study, cohorts were assigned on the basis of participant-reported clinical history obtained from a screening survey and a study questionnaire. Recovered participants in ImmuneRACE Cohort 3 were defined by two consecutive negative NP/OP PCR tests, clearance by a healthcare professional, or resolution of symptoms. In the prospective study, whole blood, serum and a nasopharyngeal or oropharyngeal swab were collected from each participant by mobile phlebotomists. Participants in the prospective study had the option to provide additional blood draws and questionnaires over a roughly two-month period. Prospective study blood samples were shipped either frozen or at room temperature before DNA extraction. The entry originates in a study of blood T cell repertoires in COVID-19 (dated by TCRdb to the early 2020s). Study-level background: The collaborator samples originated in the United States, Italy and Spain and spanned the acute and convalescent phases of COVID-19. The repertoires were released in a freely available public database meant as a resource for research on the immune response to SARS-CoV-2. The sample metadata nearly always contained a de-identified subject ID, COVID-19 status, age in years and sex. The prospective study material was composed of cDNA or gDNA derived from T cells, B-cell-depleted T cells, or PBMCs. Samples came from the ongoing ImmuneRACE study (first 160 participants) plus 1,254 subjects from 6 global collaborators. Where available, HLA class I and class II types were taken from metadata supplied by the sample provider and were not determined by assay-based typing. Subjects who had been exposed to COVID-19, were actively infected with it, or had recovered from it provided the deeply sampled blood TCRbeta repertoires that made up the dataset.

From its cysteine to its phenylalanine, the CDR3 spans 19 amino acids. Kept here is only the CDR3 DNA, which spans 57 bases and is read in frame from base 1. Sequences LGHNT (CDR1) and FRNRAP (CDR2) are obtained from the germline V gene. For this chain, trimming is 2 bases at the V end and 0 bases at the J end, and the number of junction bases without a gene match is 15. Study-level results and caveats: Clinical and demographic metadata were provided uncurated, with the amount varying by source and participant.

The chain uses TRBV12-5 and TRBJ1-1; 7 junctional bases match TRBD1. The origin of this receptor is a man aged 55 to 70 who had recovered from COVID-19. Source material: PBMCs or T cells enriched from blood (not recorded which). The CDR3 amino acid sequence is: CASGLPAGTVQWVNTEAFF. The nucleotide sequence is given as TGTGCTAGTGGTTTGCCCGCCGGGACAGTTCAATGGGTGAACACTGAAGCTTTCTTT.